The 2 T cell receptor beta chains given below trace back to one sample, sequenced in a study of blood T cell repertoires in COVID-19. Sequenced by immunoSEQ multiplex PCR; TCRdb stores in-frame clones only, minus some. The sample carries about 270,000 clones, approximately 77% recorded once. Sequencing was carried out using peripheral blood. The receptors were gathered from a woman aged 18-29 years with acute or convalescent COVID-19.

The rearrangement links TRBV14 to TRBJ2-7, with 15 bases lining up with TRBD2. This CDR3 region has 18 residues. V gave up 4 bases and J gave up 0 bases; unmatched junction bases: 7. The V gene's germline CDR1 is SGHDN and CDR2 FVKESK. The CDR3 DNA sequence: TGTGCCAGCAGCCGGGCCGGGACTAGCGGGAGGCACTCCTACGAGCAGTACTTC. Protein product: CASSRAGTSGRHSYEQYF. The variable domain in full, with the rest retrieved from reference TRBV14 and TRBJ2-7, is EAGVTQFPSHSVIEKGQTVTLRCDPISGHDNLYWYRRVMGKEIKFLLHFVKESKQDESGMPNNRFLAERTGGTYSTLKVQPAELEDSGVYFCASSRAGTSGRHSYEQYFGPGTRLTVT.

The rearrangement joins TRBV2 to TRBJ1-3, with D possibly matching TRBD1 (6 bases). The CDR3 has 15 residues. Trimming removed 7 bases at V and 1 base at J, with 14 bases between. From germline, CDR1 is SNHLY and CDR2 FYNNEI. Here the CDR3 reads CASKDRPLSGNTIYF. The CDR3, as DNA: TGTGCCAGCAAGGACAGACCTCTTTCTGGAAACACCATATATTTT.